Listed below are T cell receptor beta chains from one sample, sequenced in a study of blood T cells in healthy people across ages. TCRdb itself ran the 5' RACE reads through MiXCR, one entry per CDR3 protein. This sample yields 900,000 to 950,000 distinct CDR3 sequences, of which under 35% are seen a single time; roughly 10% belongs to the top ten. The data also belong to a second study, concerning T cells of mothers and their children.

The sequenced sample was blood. Receptor source: a woman in her forties in good health. Both conserved end residues are part of each CDR3. The order of the fields is clone size, D gene, V gene, J gene, CDR3 DNA, CDR3 protein. A D gene is named only where the DNA matches it firmly. Where a row states a size, it is once, few, many or the class of an expanded clone; other rows omit it.

abundance: many; d_gene: .; v_gene: TRBV7-2; j_gene: TRBJ2-7; CDR3nt: TGTGCCAGCAGCGACAACGTTTACGAGCAGTACTTC; CDR3aa: CASSDNVYEQYF
abundance: .; d_gene: .; v_gene: TRBV28; j_gene: TRBJ2-7; CDR3nt: TGTGTCAGCGGCAGGGTCCACGAGCAGTACTTC; CDR3aa: CVSGRVHEQYF
abundance: few; d_gene: .; v_gene: TRBV7-2; j_gene: TRBJ1-4; CDR3nt: TGTGCCAGCAGCTCAGACAATAATGAAAAACTGTTTTTT; CDR3aa: CASSSDNNEKLFF
abundance: few; d_gene: .; v_gene: TRBV20-1; j_gene: TRBJ2-7; CDR3nt: TGCAGTGCTAGAGATCGGGTGGGCGTCCCCTCCTACGAGCAGTACTTC; CDR3aa: CSARDRVGVPSYEQYF
abundance: .; d_gene: .; v_gene: TRBV4-1; j_gene: TRBJ1-2; CDR3nt: TGCGCCAGCAGCCGAGAAGACAATTCGGGCTATGGCTACACCTTC; CDR3aa: CASSREDNSGYGYTF
abundance: many; d_gene: .; v_gene: TRBV11-3; j_gene: TRBJ2-5; CDR3nt: TGTGCCAGCAGCTTAGAGGTTAGGAAGACCCAGTACTTC; CDR3aa: CASSLEVRKTQYF
abundance: many; d_gene: TRBD1; v_gene: TRBV20-1; j_gene: TRBJ1-2; CDR3nt: TGCAGTGCTAGGGTGACAGGGTTCGGCTACACCTTC; CDR3aa: CSARVTGFGYTF
abundance: .; d_gene: .; v_gene: TRBV14; j_gene: TRBJ2-3; CDR3nt: TGTGCCAGCAGCTACCAAATCACAGATACGCAGTATTTT; CDR3aa: CASSYQITDTQYF
abundance: .; d_gene: .; v_gene: TRBV7-9; j_gene: TRBJ1-2; CDR3nt: TGTGCCGGCAGCTTATCTGGGACCCCATATGGCTACACCTTC; CDR3aa: CAGSLSGTPYGYTF
abundance: few; d_gene: TRBD1; v_gene: TRBV20-1; j_gene: TRBJ2-1; CDR3nt: TGCAGTGCTAGTTTTACAGGGGGGGAGCAGTTCTTC; CDR3aa: CSASFTGGEQFF
abundance: few; d_gene: .; v_gene: TRBV6-5; j_gene: TRBJ1-1; CDR3nt: TGTGCCAGCAGTTACTCGGGAAGGGGGGCGACTGAAGCTTTCTTT; CDR3aa: CASSYSGRGATEAFF
abundance: few; d_gene: .; v_gene: TRBV29-1; j_gene: TRBJ2-2; CDR3nt: TGCAGCGTTGGCAGGAACACCGGGGAGCTGTTTTTT; CDR3aa: CSVGRNTGELFF
abundance: .; d_gene: TRBD1; v_gene: TRBV7-8; j_gene: TRBJ1-2; CDR3nt: TGTGCCAGCAGCTTCCGGACAGGGGAATTGGGAGGCTACACCTTC; CDR3aa: CASSFRTGELGGYTF
abundance: .; d_gene: .; v_gene: TRBV5-1; j_gene: TRBJ2-1; CDR3nt: TGCGCCAGCAGCTTTGAAGGGGCACCCTACAATGAGCGGTTCTTC; CDR3aa: CASSFEGAPYNERFF
abundance: .; d_gene: TRBD2; v_gene: TRBV5-1; j_gene: TRBJ2-1; CDR3nt: TGCGCCAGCAGCTTGGCCGTAGCTAGCGGTTTTAACAATGAGCAGTTCTTC; CDR3aa: CASSLAVASGFNNEQFF
abundance: .; d_gene: .; v_gene: TRBV7-2; j_gene: TRBJ1-5; CDR3nt: TGTGCCAGCAGCCCAATAGGGAGTAGCAATCAGCCCCAGCATTTT; CDR3aa: CASSPIGSSNQPQHF
abundance: .; d_gene: TRBD1; v_gene: TRBV28; j_gene: TRBJ2-7; CDR3nt: TGTGCCAACAACGCAGGGACAGCCGGGCAGTACTTC; CDR3aa: CANNAGTAGQYF
abundance: .; d_gene: TRBD1; v_gene: TRBV20-1; j_gene: TRBJ1-1; CDR3nt: TGCAGTGCGGACTCATCAGGGGGCTTGACTGAAGCTTTCTTT; CDR3aa: CSADSSGGLTEAFF
abundance: .; d_gene: .; v_gene: TRBV12-3/TRBV12-4; j_gene: TRBJ2-1; CDR3nt: TGTGCCAGCAGGGAAGGGGGTTGGTCAGGGAATGAGCGGTTCTTC; CDR3aa: CASREGGWSGNERFF
abundance: .; d_gene: TRBD2; v_gene: TRBV6-2/TRBV6-3; j_gene: TRBJ2-1; CDR3nt: TGTGCCAGCAGACGCGGGACTAGCGGCCTGGGGTACAATGAGCAGTTCTTC; CDR3aa: CASRRGTSGLGYNEQFF
abundance: .; d_gene: .; v_gene: TRBV7-9; j_gene: TRBJ1-2; CDR3nt: TGTGCCAGCCAGGGGCAGAAATTTTCGAACTATGGCTACACCTTC; CDR3aa: CASQGQKFSNYGYTF
abundance: .; d_gene: .; v_gene: TRBV24-1; j_gene: TRBJ2-1; CDR3nt: TGTGCCACCAGTGATTCGGCGGTAGGGCGAGTCGGTGAGCAGTTCTTC; CDR3aa: CATSDSAVGRVGEQFF
abundance: .; d_gene: .; v_gene: TRBV5-5; j_gene: TRBJ1-5; CDR3nt: TGTGCCAGCACCGATCGACCTAATCAGCCCCAGCATTTT; CDR3aa: CASTDRPNQPQHF
abundance: .; d_gene: TRBD2; v_gene: TRBV6-2/TRBV6-3; j_gene: TRBJ2-7; CDR3nt: TGTGCCAGCAGTTTCTTTAGCGGGGCCCAGTACTTC; CDR3aa: CASSFFSGAQYF
abundance: many; d_gene: .; v_gene: TRBV6-2/TRBV6-3; j_gene: TRBJ2-7; CDR3nt: TGTGCCAGCAGTTTCCCAGGGTTGGTGAAGCAGTACTTC; CDR3aa: CASSFPGLVKQYF
abundance: .; d_gene: TRBD1; v_gene: TRBV7-2; j_gene: TRBJ1-2; CDR3nt: TGTGCCAGCAGCTCTTGGACAGGGGCCATGGGGGGCTATGGCTACACCTTC; CDR3aa: CASSSWTGAMGGYGYTF
abundance: many; d_gene: TRBD2; v_gene: TRBV7-9; j_gene: TRBJ2-7; CDR3nt: TGTGCCAGCAGCCCCCGCCGGCTAGCGGGGGGGTCCTACGAGCAGTACTTC; CDR3aa: CASSPRRLAGGSYEQYF
abundance: .; d_gene: .; v_gene: TRBV30; j_gene: TRBJ1-4; CDR3nt: TGTGCCTGGAACAGGGCTGAAAAACTGTTTTTT; CDR3aa: CAWNRAEKLFF
abundance: .; d_gene: .; v_gene: TRBV19; j_gene: TRBJ2-5; CDR3nt: TGTGCCAGTAGTGCCACCGGATACAATGAGCAGTACTTC; CDR3aa: CASSATGYNEQYF
abundance: .; d_gene: TRBD2; v_gene: TRBV20-1; j_gene: TRBJ2-1; CDR3nt: TGCAGTGCTAGAGATCACCTAGCGGGTGATTTATGGACCCAGTTCTTC; CDR3aa: CSARDHLAGDLWTQFF